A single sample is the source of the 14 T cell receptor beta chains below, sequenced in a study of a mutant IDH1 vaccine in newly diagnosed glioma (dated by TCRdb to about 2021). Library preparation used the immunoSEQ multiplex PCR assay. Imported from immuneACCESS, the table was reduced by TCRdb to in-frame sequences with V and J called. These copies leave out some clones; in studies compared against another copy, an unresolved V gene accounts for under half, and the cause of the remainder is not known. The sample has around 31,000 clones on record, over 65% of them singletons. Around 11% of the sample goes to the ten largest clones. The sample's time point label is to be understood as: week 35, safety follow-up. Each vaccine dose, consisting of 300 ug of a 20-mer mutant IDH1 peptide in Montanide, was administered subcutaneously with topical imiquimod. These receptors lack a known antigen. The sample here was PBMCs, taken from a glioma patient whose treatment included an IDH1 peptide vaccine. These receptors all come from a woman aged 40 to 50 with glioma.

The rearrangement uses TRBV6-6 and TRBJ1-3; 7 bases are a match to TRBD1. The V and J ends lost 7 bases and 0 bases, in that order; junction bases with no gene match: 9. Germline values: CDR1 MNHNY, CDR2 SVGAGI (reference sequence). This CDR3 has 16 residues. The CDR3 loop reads CASTLRTGASGNTIYF. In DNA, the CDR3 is TGTGCCAGCACCTTGCGGACAGGAGCCTCTGGAAACACCATATATTTT.

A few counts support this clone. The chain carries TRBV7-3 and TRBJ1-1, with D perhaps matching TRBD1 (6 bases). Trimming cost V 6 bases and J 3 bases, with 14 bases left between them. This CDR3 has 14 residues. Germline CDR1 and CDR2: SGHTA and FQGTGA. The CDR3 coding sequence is TGTGCCAGCAGTTACCAGGGGCGGGACACTGAAGCTTTCTTT. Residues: CASSYQGRDTEAFF.

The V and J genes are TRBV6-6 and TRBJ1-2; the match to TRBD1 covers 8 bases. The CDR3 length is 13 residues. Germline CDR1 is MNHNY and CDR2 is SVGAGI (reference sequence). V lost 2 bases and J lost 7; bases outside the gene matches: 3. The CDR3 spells CASSYQGAVGYTF. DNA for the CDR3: TGTGCCAGCAGTTACCAGGGGGCGGTTGGCTACACCTTC.

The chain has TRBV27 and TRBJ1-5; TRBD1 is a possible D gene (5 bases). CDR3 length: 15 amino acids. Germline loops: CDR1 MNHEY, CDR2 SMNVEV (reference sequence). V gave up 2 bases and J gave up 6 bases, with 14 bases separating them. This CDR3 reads CASSLGGGFTQPQHF. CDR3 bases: TGTGCCAGCAGTTTAGGGGGGGGGTTTACTCAGCCCCAGCATTTT.

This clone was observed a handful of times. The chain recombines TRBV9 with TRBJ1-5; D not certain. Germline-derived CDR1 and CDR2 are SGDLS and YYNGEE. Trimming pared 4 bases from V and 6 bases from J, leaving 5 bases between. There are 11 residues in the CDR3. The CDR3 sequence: CASSLPQPQHF. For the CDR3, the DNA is TGTGCCAGCAGCCTCCCTCAGCCCCAGCATTTT.

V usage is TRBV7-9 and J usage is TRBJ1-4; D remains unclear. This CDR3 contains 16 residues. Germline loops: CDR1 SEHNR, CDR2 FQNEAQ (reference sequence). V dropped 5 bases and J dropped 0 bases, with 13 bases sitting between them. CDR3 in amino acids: CASSPDGVATNEKLFF. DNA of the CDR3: TGTGCCAGCAGCCCGGACGGAGTTGCAACTAATGAAAAACTGTTTTTT.

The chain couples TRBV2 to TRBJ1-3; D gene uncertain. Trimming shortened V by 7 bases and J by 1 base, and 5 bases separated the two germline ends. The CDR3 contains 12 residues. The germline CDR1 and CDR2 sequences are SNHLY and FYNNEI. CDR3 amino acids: CASIVSGNTIYF. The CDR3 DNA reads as TGTGCCAGCATAGTTTCTGGAAACACCATATATTTT.

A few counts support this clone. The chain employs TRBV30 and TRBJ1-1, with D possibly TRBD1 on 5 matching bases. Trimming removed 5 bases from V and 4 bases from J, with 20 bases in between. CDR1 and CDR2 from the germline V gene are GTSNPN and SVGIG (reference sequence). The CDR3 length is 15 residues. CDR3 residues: CAWALRGRVLTEAFF. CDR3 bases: TGTGCCTGGGCCCTCCGAGGCAGGGTCCTCACTGAAGCTTTCTTT.

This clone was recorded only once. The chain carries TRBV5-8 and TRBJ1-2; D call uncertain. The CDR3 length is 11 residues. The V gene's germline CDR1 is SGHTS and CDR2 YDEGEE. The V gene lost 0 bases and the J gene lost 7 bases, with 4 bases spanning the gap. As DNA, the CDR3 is TGTGCCAGCAGCTTGGGCACTGGCTACACCTTC. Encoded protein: CASSLGTGYTF.

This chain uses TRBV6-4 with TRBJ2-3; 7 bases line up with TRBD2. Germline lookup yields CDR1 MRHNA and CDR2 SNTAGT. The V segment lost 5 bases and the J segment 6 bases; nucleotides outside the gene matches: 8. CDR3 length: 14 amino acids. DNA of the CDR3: TGTGCCAGCAGTCCTAGCGGAGGAAGGGATACGCAGTATTTT. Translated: CASSPSGGRDTQYF.

The CDR3 DNA follows: TGTGCCAGCAGTTCCTGGGGGCAGGGGTGGGAGGGCTACACCTTC. It codes for CASSSWGQGWEGYTF. This chain links TRBV6-6 with TRBJ1-2; D might be TRBD1 (6 bases). This CDR3 is 15 amino acids long. The V gene's germline CDR1 is MNHNY and CDR2 SVGAGI (reference sequence). The V end lost 4 bases, the J end lost 8 bases, and 20 bases lay between the germline ends.

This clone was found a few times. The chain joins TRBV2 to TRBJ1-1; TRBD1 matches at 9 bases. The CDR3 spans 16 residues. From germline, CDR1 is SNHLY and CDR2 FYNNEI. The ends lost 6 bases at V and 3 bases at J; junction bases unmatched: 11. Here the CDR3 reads CASRTGTGIGDTEAFF. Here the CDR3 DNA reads TGTGCCAGCAGAACCGGGACAGGGATCGGAGACACTGAAGCTTTCTTT.

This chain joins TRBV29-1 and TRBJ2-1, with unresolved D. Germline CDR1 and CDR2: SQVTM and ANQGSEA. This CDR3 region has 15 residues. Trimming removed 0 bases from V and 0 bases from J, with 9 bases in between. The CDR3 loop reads CSVEDQRSSYNEQFF. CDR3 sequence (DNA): TGCAGCGTTGAAGATCAAAGAAGCTCCTACAATGAGCAGTTCTTC.

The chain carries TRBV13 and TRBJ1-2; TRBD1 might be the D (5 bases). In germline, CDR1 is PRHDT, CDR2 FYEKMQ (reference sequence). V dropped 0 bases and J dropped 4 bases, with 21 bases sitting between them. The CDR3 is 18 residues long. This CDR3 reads CASSLGAIRDSGLYGYTF. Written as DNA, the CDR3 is TGTGCCAGCAGCTTAGGTGCCATCAGGGATTCTGGCCTCTATGGCTACACCTTC.